The clone carrying this T cell receptor beta chain occurred once. What it binds is unknown. Exclusion criteria comprised uncontrolled infection, other autoimmune disease, pregnancy or lactation. Each diagnosis drew on symptoms, thyroxine, TRAb, thyroid ultrasound and orbital computed tomography findings. The CDR3 length is 13 residues. J lost 3 bases, V lost 7 bases, and 5 bases had no gene match. The data stem from a study of T cells in Graves' hyperthyroidism and ophthalmopathy. Whole-study findings and limits: Median prediction lead before ophthalmopathy onset was 5.5 to 7 months with the model.

Amplified TCR beta CDR3 regions came from RNA transcripts. The HTBI set primed first-round TCR CDR3 RT-PCR. MiXCR, applied by TCRdb to the multiplex PCR reads, yields one record per CDR3 protein. The sample contains about 550,000 distinct CDR3 sequences, about 20% of which appear only once. The clonotype originates from a man between 18 and 35 years old with Graves' hyperthyroidism. Sequencing was carried out using blood. The rearrangement joins TRBV12-3 or TRBV12-4 to TRBJ1-1; 7 bases are a match to TRBD1. CDR3 residues: CASTRDSHTEAFF. Here the CDR3 DNA reads TGTGCCAGCACCCGGGACAGTCACACTGAAGCTTTCTTT.